These T cell receptor beta chains were read from a single sample in a study of T cells in tuberculosis. The assay was immunoSEQ multiplex PCR, and TCRdb's table has in-frame clones only and misses some. There are about 58,000 clones in the sample; nearly 90% occur only once, and about a fifth lies in the top ten. The source material was CD1b-GMM tetramer-negative cells sorted from PBMCs. All receptors derive from an adult woman with latent tuberculosis. Both conserved end residues are part of each CDR3. A D gene is named only where the DNA matches it firmly. Not every row has a clone size; where given, it reads once, few, many or a size class.

NA,NA,TRBV6-6,TRBJ2-7,CASRRTTGRFGYEQYF,TGTGCCAGCAGGCGTACTACAGGTCGTTTCGGCTACGAGCAGTACTTC
NA,NA,TRBV7-2,TRBJ1-5,CASSPFRGDQPQHF,TGTGCCAGCAGCCCCTTCAGGGGAGATCAGCCCCAGCATTTT
NA,TRBD2,TRBV10-3,TRBJ2-3,CAISPSSGTSGGADTQYF,TGTGCCATCAGTCCTAGCTCTGGGACTAGCGGGGGGGCAGATACGCAGTATTTT
NA,TRBD1,TRBV5-1,TRBJ1-2,CASSTYRQGDYGYTF,TGCGCCAGCAGCACCTACCGACAGGGAGACTATGGCTACACCTTC
NA,NA,TRBV9,TRBJ2-1,CASSPFGAGGSDEQFF,TGTGCCAGCAGCCCGTTTGGGGCCGGAGGGAGCGATGAGCAGTTCTTC
NA,TRBD1,TRBV27,TRBJ1-5,CASSRDRGQPQHF,TGTGCCAGCAGTCGGGACAGGGGCCAGCCCCAGCATTTT
once,TRBD2,TRBV29-1,TRBJ2-1,CSVELSGSAYNEQFF,TGCAGCGTTGAGCTTAGCGGGAGCGCCTACAATGAGCAGTTCTTC
NA,TRBD1,TRBV2,TRBJ1-3,CASSPPGQGALGNTIYF,TGTGCCAGCAGTCCCCCGGGACAGGGGGCTCTTGGAAACACCATATATTTT
NA,TRBD2,TRBV5-4,TRBJ2-2,CASSYAGGVINTGELFF,TGTGCCAGCAGCTACGCGGGGGGAGTTATTAACACCGGGGAGCTGTTTTTT
NA,TRBD1,TRBV11-3,TRBJ2-3,CASSSQDRRSTDTQYF,TGTGCCAGCAGCTCCCAGGACAGGCGAAGCACAGATACGCAGTATTTT
NA,NA,TRBV19,TRBJ1-5,CASIVSAWSNQPQHF,TGTGCCAGCATCGTTAGTGCATGGAGCAATCAGCCCCAGCATTTT
few,TRBD1,TRBV7-9,TRBJ1-2,CASSRQKGAFEGYTF,TGTGCCAGCAGCAGACAAAAGGGGGCATTCGAAGGCTACACCTTC
NA,NA,TRBV7-9,TRBJ1-1,CASSFDTTTGEAFF,TGTGCCAGCAGCTTTGACACCACCACCGGTGAAGCTTTCTTT
NA,TRBD1,TRBV27,TRBJ2-5,CASSSGTGGAETQYF,TGTGCCAGCAGTTCAGGGACAGGCGGGGCGGAGACCCAGTACTTC
NA,TRBD1,TRBV27,TRBJ2-2,CASSFRQGWSTGELFF,TGTGCCAGCAGTTTCAGACAGGGCTGGAGCACCGGGGAGCTGTTTTTT
NA,TRBD1,TRBV29-1,TRBJ1-1,CSVEKGAMNTEAFF,TGCAGCGTTGAAAAGGGGGCAATGAACACTGAAGCTTTCTTT
NA,NA,TRBV6-5,TRBJ1-1,CASSFGENTEAFF,TGTGCCAGCAGTTTCGGAGAGAACACTGAAGCTTTCTTT